The 25 T cell receptor beta chains below were found in one sample sequenced in a study of blood T cell repertoires in COVID-19. Clones were sequenced by immunoSEQ multiplex PCR, and TCRdb holds only the in-frame ones, with some missing. The data hold 240,000 or so clones, with around 86% observed a single time. Sequences were obtained from PBMCs or T cells enriched from blood (not recorded which). The receptors come from a woman between 50 and 59 years old who had recovered from COVID-19.

This clone was observed once. This sequence joins TRBV19 and TRBJ1-3, with D possibly being TRBD1 (6 bases). Trimming took 5 bases from V and 2 from J, leaving 19 bases between them. CDR1 is LNHDA and CDR2 is SQIVND in the germline V gene (reference sequence). This CDR3 region has 17 residues. This chain's CDR3 is CASSPRDNAAAGNTIYF. CDR3 coding DNA: TGTGCCAGTAGTCCCAGGGACAACGCGGCGGCTGGAAACACCATATATTTT. The full variable domain, with the rest looked up from reference TRBV19 and TRBJ1-3, is DGGITQSPKYLFRKEGQNVTLSCEQNLNHDAMYWYRQDPGQGLRLIYYSQIVNDFQKGDIAEGYSVSREKKESFPLTVTSAQKNPTAFYLCASSPRDNAAAGNTIYFGEGSWLTVV.

The rearrangement links TRBV7-3 to TRBJ1-1; 9 nucleotides align to TRBD1. The germline CDR1 and CDR2 sequences are SGHTA and FQGTGA. The ends lost 2 bases at V and 3 bases at J; junction bases unmatched: 4. The CDR3 extends over 15 amino acids. CDR3 nucleotides: TGTGCCAGCAGCTTATCCGGACAGGGGCACACTGAAGCTTTCTTT. It codes for CASSLSGQGHTEAFF.

As concerns this clone: Compared with germline, one end of the junction differs, possibly owing to a read error. The chain carries TRBV6-2 or TRBV6-3 and TRBJ2-5; D not resolved. The CDR3 is made up of 11 amino acids. Germline V lookup: CDR1 MNHEY, CDR2 SVGEGT. The CDR3 DNA reads as TGTGCCAGCAGTTACCAGGAGACCCAGTACTTC. Amino acid sequence: CASSYQETQYF.

CDR3 nucleotide sequence: TGTGCCAGCAGCTTAGCGGGTAGCGGATCCTACGAGCAGTACTTC. This codes for CASSLAGSGSYEQYF. This rearrangement joins TRBV7-2 to TRBJ2-7, with D perhaps matching TRBD2 (6 bases). The CDR3 is made up of 15 amino acids. Per germline, CDR1 SGHTA and CDR2 FQGNSA. V gave up 0 bases and J gave up 1 base, with 10 bases separating them. The full variable domain, completed using reference TRBV7-2 and TRBJ2-7, is GAGVSQSPSNKVTEKGKDVELRCDPISGHTALYWYRQSLGQGLEFLIYFQGNSAPDKSGLPSDRFSAERTGGSVSTLTIQRTQQEDSAVYLCASSLAGSGSYEQYFGPGTRLTVT.

This clone appeared many times. The CDR3 loop is CASSLDRVYEQYF. CDR3 bases: TGCGCCAGCAGCTTGGACAGAGTCTACGAGCAGTACTTC. The gene calls are TRBV5-1 and TRBJ2-7; D is undetermined. The CDR3 consists of 13 residues. Between the trimmed V and J ends, which lost 0 bases and 3 bases, there was a span of 7 bases. From germline, CDR1 is SGHRS and CDR2 YFSETQ. Full variable domain (outside the CDR3, taken from reference TRBV5-1 and TRBJ2-7): KAGVTQTPRYLIKTRGQQVTLSCSPISGHRSVSWYQQTPGQGLQFLFEYFSETQRNKGNFPGRFSGRQFSNSRSEMNVSTLELGDSALYLCASSLDRVYEQYFGPGTRLTVT.

The rearrangement links TRBV24-1 to TRBJ2-7, with 7 bases matching TRBD1. Germline CDR1 is KGHDR and CDR2 is SFDVKD. J lost 3 bases, V lost 0 bases, and 1 base had no gene match. The CDR3 spans 14 residues. Written as DNA, the CDR3 is TGTGCCACCAGTGATTTGAGGACAGGCTACGAGCAGTACTTC. Its protein is CATSDLRTGYEQYF.

This chain uses TRBV28 with TRBJ1-2, with TRBD1 matching 8 bases. The CDR3 extends over 15 amino acids. Germline CDR1 is MDHEN and CDR2 is SYDVKM. After removal of 6 bases from V and 7 bases from J, the junction contained 13 bases not matched to a gene. The CDR3 DNA is TGTGCCAGCAGCCCATCCGGACAGGGACGAGTTGGCTACACCTTC. Its translation: CASSPSGQGRVGYTF.

The chain employs TRBV7-2 and TRBJ1-2; D possibly corresponds to TRBD1 (6 bases). Trimming stripped 5 bases from V and 3 bases from J, with 16 bases between. The germline gives CDR1 SGHTA, CDR2 FQGNSA. The CDR3 runs to 15 residues. The CDR3 bases are TGTGCCAGCAGCCCGCCCGTGGGGGCTGACTATGGCTACACCTTC. Protein sequence: CASSPPVGADYGYTF.

The chain has TRBV4-3 and TRBJ2-7, with 7 bases aligning to TRBD2. Trimming removed 4 bases from V and 5 bases from J; junction bases left unmatched: 11. CDR1 LGHNA and CDR2 YSLEER come from the germline V gene. This CDR3 region has 15 residues. CDR3 in amino acids: CASSREPLAEDEQYF. CDR3 bases: TGCGCCAGCAGCCGAGAACCGCTAGCGGAGGACGAGCAGTACTTC.

The chain employs TRBV5-1 and TRBJ2-5; D unresolved. CDR3 length: 14 amino acids. From germline, CDR1 is SGHRS and CDR2 YFSETQ. V lost 4 bases and J lost 0, with 10 bases in between. CDR3 coding DNA: TGCGCCAGCAGCCCGCGTTCGTACCAAGAGACCCAGTACTTC. Translated: CASSPRSYQETQYF.

CDR3 sequence reads: CASSSVRGDFNEQFF. For the CDR3, the DNA is TGTGCCAGCAGCTCCGTTCGAGGGGACTTTAATGAGCAGTTCTTC. V and J are TRBV11-3 and TRBJ2-1, with TRBD2 as a possible D gene (6 bases). The V gene's germline CDR1 is SGHNT and CDR2 YENEEA. With 4 bases removed from V and 7 bases from J, the gap between germline ends came to 17 bases. This CDR3 is built from 15 residues. Looking up the rest from reference TRBV11-3 and TRBJ2-1 gives the full variable domain: EAGVVQSPRYKIIEKKQPVAFWCNPISGHNTLYWYLQNLGQGPELLIRYENEEAVDDSQLPKDRFSAERLKGVDSTLKIQPAELGDSAVYLCASSSVRGDFNEQFFGPGTRLTVL.

The chain is built from TRBV4-3 and TRBJ2-6; weak D call: TRBD1 (6 bases). The CDR3 loop spans 16 amino acids. The germline V gene encodes CDR1 LGHNA and CDR2 YSLEER. V lost 3 bases to trimming and J lost 3 bases, with 12 bases between them. The CDR3, as DNA: TGCGCCAGCAGCCAGGGTCCAGGGGTTGGGGCCAACGTCCTGACTTTC. It specifies CASSQGPGVGANVLTF.

This sequence joins TRBV6-5 and TRBJ1-4; possibly TRBD1 for D (5 bases). The CDR3 sequence is 16 residues long. Germline lookup yields CDR1 MNHEY and CDR2 SVGAGI. V shed 4 bases and J shed 7 bases, with 19 bases lying between them. The CDR3 DNA reads as TGTGCCAGCAGTTGGGGGGGTGGCCTGGGCGGTGAAAAACTGTTTTTT. It yields the protein CASSWGGGLGGEKLFF.

The J gene is TRBJ2-3, the V gene TRBV6-1; TRBD2 aligns across 8 bases. The germline V gene has CDR1 MNHNS and CDR2 SASEGT. This CDR3 has 16 residues. The V gene end was trimmed by 2 bases and the J gene end by 2 bases; junction bases not matched to a gene: 6. CDR3 DNA sequence: TGTGCCAGCAGTGAATCCGTCGGGGGGGCCACAGATACGCAGTATTTT. Residues: CASSESVGGATDTQYF.

This clone was counted a few times. The J gene is TRBJ2-3, the V gene TRBV10-3; 7 bases fit TRBD2. The CDR3 runs to 16 residues. J gave up 0 bases and V 0 bases, and 3 bases lay outside the gene matches. The germline CDR1 and CDR2 sequences are ENHRY and SYGVKD. Here the CDR3 DNA reads TGTGCCATCAGTGAGTCGCAGCGGGGTAGCACAGATACGCAGTATTTT. This gives the protein CAISESQRGSTDTQYF.

The rearrangement joins TRBV7-6 to TRBJ2-6; D is unresolved. The germline CDR1 and CDR2 sequences are SGHVS and FNYEAQ. The CDR3 contains 14 residues. The V and J ends lost 3 bases and 2 bases respectively, with 5 bases between them. This chain's CDR3 is CASSLGPGANVLTF. Written as DNA, the CDR3 is TGTGCCAGCAGCTTGGGCCCTGGGGCCAACGTCCTGACTTTC.

The J gene is TRBJ1-2, the V gene TRBV4-1; the D gene is possibly TRBD1 (5 bases). Trimming left V 4 bases short and J 2 bases short, with 17 bases between. Germline assignment: CDR1 MGHRA and CDR2 YSYEKL. This CDR3 has 16 amino acids. The CDR3, as DNA: TGCGCCAGCAGCCCCCCCCCGGGTAAGGGGAACTATGGCTACACCTTC. It codes for CASSPPPGKGNYGYTF.

The V call is TRBV6-2 or TRBV6-3, the J call TRBJ2-3; no clear D gene. Germline lookup yields CDR1 MNHEY and CDR2 SVGEGT. Trimming stripped 0 bases from V and 2 bases from J, with 12 bases between. The CDR3 is 16 amino acids. CDR3 protein: CASSYSSPASTDTQYF. CDR3 DNA sequence: TGTGCCAGCAGTTACTCGAGTCCAGCGTCCACAGATACGCAGTATTTT.

The rearrangement uses TRBV5-6 and TRBJ2-1; a possible D gene is TRBD2 (5 bases). Per the germline V gene, CDR1 is SGHDT and CDR2 is YYEEEE. The CDR3 is 14 amino acids. With 2 bases removed from V and 2 bases from J, the gap between germline ends came to 8 bases. Here the CDR3 reads CASSFASPYNEQFF. The CDR3 coding sequence is TGTGCCAGCAGCTTCGCTAGCCCCTACAATGAGCAGTTCTTC.

The V gene is TRBV11-2, the J gene TRBJ1-1, with D uncertain. Germline CDR1 and CDR2: SGHAT and FQNNGV. V was pared by 2 bases and J by 1 base, with 8 bases between. The CDR3 covers 14 residues. As DNA, the CDR3 is TGTGCCAGCAGCTTACGTCCAGGGAACACTGAAGCTTTCTTT. The encoded protein is CASSLRPGNTEAFF. Based on the CDR3 plus reference TRBV11-2 and TRBJ1-1, the full variable domain is EAGVAQSPRYKIIEKRQSVAFWCNPISGHATLYWYQQILGQGPKLLIQFQNNGVVDDSQLPKDRFSAERLKGVDSTLKIQPAKLEDSAVYLCASSLRPGNTEAFFGQGTRLTVV.

The chain couples TRBV9 to TRBJ2-7; no reliable D call. V was trimmed by 5 bases and J by 6 bases, leaving 15 bases between them. Germline loops: CDR1 SGDLS, CDR2 YYNGEE. The length of the CDR3 is 13 residues. The CDR3 spells CASSATPESEQYF. CDR3 in DNA: TGTGCCAGCAGTGCAACCCCGGAGAGCGAGCAGTACTTC.

The chain joins TRBV7-2 to TRBJ2-1; TRBD2 agrees at 16 bases. The CDR3 contains 15 residues. Losses at the gene ends were 4 bases for V and 8 bases for J; bases not matched to a gene: 2. Germline assignment: CDR1 SGHTA and CDR2 FQGNSA. The CDR3 loop is CASSSGLAGGYEQFF. The CDR3 nucleotides are TGTGCCAGCAGCTCGGGACTAGCGGGAGGGTATGAGCAGTTCTTC.

The CDR3 DNA reads as TGTGCCAGCAGTACTACAGGGGGCTATGGCTACACCTTC. It is translated as CASSTTGGYGYTF. This rearrangement joins TRBV2 to TRBJ1-2, with 8 nucleotides matching TRBD1. Germline CDR1 reads SNHLY; CDR2 reads FYNNEI. This CDR3 is built from 13 residues. With V trimmed by 5 bases and J by 4 bases, 3 bases remained unmatched.

The chain recombines TRBV19 with TRBJ2-7; 8 bases are a match to TRBD1. With 5 bases clipped from V and 4 bases from J, the junction kept 10 bases outside the gene matches. Per the germline V gene, CDR1 is LNHDA and CDR2 is SQIVND (reference sequence). This CDR3 has 15 residues. The CDR3, as DNA: TGTGCCAGTAGTCAATGGACAGGGAGTAAGTACGAGCAGTACTTC. It encodes CASSQWTGSKYEQYF.

This clone appeared a few times. The chain couples TRBV7-2 to TRBJ2-3; 7 bases are shared with TRBD2. Germline lookup yields CDR1 SGHTA and CDR2 FQGNSA. The CDR3 consists of 15 residues. The J segment lost 6 bases and the V segment lost 7 bases, leaving 13 bases of the junction unmatched. CDR3 coding DNA: TGTGCCAGCACCCCTGATGGGAGGGTCAGGGATACGCAGTATTTT. This sequence encodes CASTPDGRVRDTQYF.